The rows below give T cell receptor beta chains drawn from one sample of a study of T cells in Graves' hyperthyroidism and ophthalmopathy. TCRdb analysed the multiplex PCR reads with MiXCR anew, one entry per CDR3 protein. The sample yields roughly 360,000 distinct CDR3 sequences, approximately 13% seen once. Sequenced sample: blood. Receptors originate from a man aged 30 to 39 with Graves' hyperthyroidism that later progressed to Graves' ophthalmopathy. The conserved cysteine and the conserved F or W are not part of the CDR3 here.

j_call v_call cdr3_aa
TRBJ2-7 TRBV11-3 ASSPELAGAYEQY
TRBJ2-5 TRBV6-2/TRBV6-3 ASANRGWPETQY
TRBJ2-3 TRBV30 AWSIRGHTDTQY
TRBJ2-1 TRBV2 ASSEVVEQF
TRBJ2-2 TRBV5-1 ASSPEWGGELF
TRBJ1-2 TRBV29-1 SVEGGSNYGYT
TRBJ2-2 TRBV29-1 SVVAGVGNTGELF
TRBJ2-7 TRBV6-5 ASSYSGRTTYEQY
TRBJ2-2 TRBV7-9 ASSSFTGVTGELF
TRBJ1-2 TRBV7-9 ASSHPTVNYGYT
TRBJ1-1 TRBV20-1 SANRDRVNTEAF
TRBJ2-3 TRBV4-1 ASSQDRAHTDTQY
TRBJ1-6 TRBV6-4 ASRPGQGNSPLH
TRBJ2-2 TRBV24-1 ATSDRAGTSLGTGELF
TRBJ2-1 TRBV28 ASSLPGEGKF
TRBJ2-2 TRBV5-1 ASIESAEHGELF
TRBJ1-6 TRBV27 ASKGSYNSPLH
TRBJ1-6 TRBV2 ASSADSSYNSPLH
TRBJ1-6 TRBV13 ASSLSAWGGNSPLH
TRBJ2-1 TRBV11-2 ASSLDRAVDEQF
TRBJ2-3 TRBV29-1 SGRDSGLTDTQY
TRBJ1-6 TRBV28 ASSLLGGQGLSPLH
TRBJ2-2 TRBV4-2 ASSQGTANTGELF
TRBJ2-5 TRBV3-1 ASRARVDSSGERDETQY
TRBJ2-3 TRBV28 ALAGSSTDTQY
TRBJ2-2 TRBV20-1 SARGVLGTGELF
TRBJ2-5 TRBV20-1 SARRPGIRQETQY